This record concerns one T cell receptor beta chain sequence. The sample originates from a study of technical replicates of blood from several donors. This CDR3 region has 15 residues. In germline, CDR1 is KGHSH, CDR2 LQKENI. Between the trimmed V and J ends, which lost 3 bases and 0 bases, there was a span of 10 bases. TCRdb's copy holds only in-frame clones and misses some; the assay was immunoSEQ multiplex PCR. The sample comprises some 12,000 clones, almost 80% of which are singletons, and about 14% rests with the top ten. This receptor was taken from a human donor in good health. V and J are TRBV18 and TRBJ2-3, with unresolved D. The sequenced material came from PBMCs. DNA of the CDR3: TGTGCCAGCTCACCGGAGATGTCTAGCACAGATACGCAGTATTTT. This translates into CASSPEMSSTDTQYF. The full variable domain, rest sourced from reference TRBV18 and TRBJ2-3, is NAGVMQNPRHLVRRRGQEARLRCSPMKGHSHVYWYRQLPEEGLKFMVYLQKENIIDESGMPKERFSAEFPKEGPSILRIQQVVRGDSAAYFCASSPEMSSTDTQYFGPGTRLTVL.